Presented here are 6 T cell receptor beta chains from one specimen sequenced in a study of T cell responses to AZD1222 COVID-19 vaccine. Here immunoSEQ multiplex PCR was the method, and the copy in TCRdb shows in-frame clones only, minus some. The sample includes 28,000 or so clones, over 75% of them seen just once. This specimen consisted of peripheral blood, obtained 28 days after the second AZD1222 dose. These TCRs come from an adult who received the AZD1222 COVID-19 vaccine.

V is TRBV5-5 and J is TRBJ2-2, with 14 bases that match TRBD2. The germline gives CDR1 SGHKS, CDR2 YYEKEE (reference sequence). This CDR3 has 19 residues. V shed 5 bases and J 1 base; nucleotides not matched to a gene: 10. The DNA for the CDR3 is TGTGCCAGCAGTCTCAAGGGGACTAGCGGGGGTGTGAACACCGGGGAGCTGTTTTTT. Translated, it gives CASSLKGTSGGVNTGELFF.

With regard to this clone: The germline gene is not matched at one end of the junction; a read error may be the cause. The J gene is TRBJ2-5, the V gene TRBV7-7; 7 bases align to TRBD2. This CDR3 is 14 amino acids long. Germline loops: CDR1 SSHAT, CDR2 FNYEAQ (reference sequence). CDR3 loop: CASSTGRGEETQYF. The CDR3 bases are TGTGCTAGCAGTACTGGACGGGGGGAAGAGACCCAGTACTTC. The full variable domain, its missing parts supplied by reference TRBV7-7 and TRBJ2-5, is GAGVSQSPRYKVTKRGQDVTLRCDPISSHATLYWYQQALGQGPEFLTYFNYEAQPDKSGLPSDRFSAERPEGSISTLTIQRTEQRDSAMYRCASSTGRGEETQYFGPGTRLLVL.

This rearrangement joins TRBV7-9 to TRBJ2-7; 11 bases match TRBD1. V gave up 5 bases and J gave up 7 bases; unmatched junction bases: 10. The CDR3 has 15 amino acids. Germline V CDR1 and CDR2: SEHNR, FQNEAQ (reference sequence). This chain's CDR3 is CASSNPGQGVREQYF. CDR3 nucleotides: TGTGCCAGCAGCAATCCGGGACAGGGGGTGAGGGAGCAGTACTTC. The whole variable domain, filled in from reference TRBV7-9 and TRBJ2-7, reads DTGVSQNPRHKITKRGQNVTFRCDPISEHNRLYWYRQTLGQGPEFLTYFQNEAQLEKSRLLSDRFSAERPKGSFSTLEIQRTEQGDSAMYLCASSNPGQGVREQYFGPGTRLTVT.

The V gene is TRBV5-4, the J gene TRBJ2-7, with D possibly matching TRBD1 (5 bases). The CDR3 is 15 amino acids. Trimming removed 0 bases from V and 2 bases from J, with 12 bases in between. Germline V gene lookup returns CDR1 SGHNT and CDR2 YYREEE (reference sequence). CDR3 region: CASSLGGQATYEQYF. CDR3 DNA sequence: TGTGCCAGCAGCTTGGGAGGACAAGCGACCTACGAGCAGTACTTC.

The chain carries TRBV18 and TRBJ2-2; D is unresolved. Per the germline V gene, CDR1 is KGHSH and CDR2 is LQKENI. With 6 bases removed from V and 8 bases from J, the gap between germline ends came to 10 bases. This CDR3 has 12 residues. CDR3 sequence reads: CASSPPAGELFF. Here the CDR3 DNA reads TGTGCCAGCTCCCCGCCGGCGGGGGAGCTGTTTTTT. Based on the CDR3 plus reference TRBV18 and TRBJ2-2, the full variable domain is NAGVMQNPRHLVRRRGQEARLRCSPMKGHSHVYWYRQLPEEGLKFMVYLQKENIIDESGMPKERFSAEFPKEGPSILRIQQVVRGDSAAYFCASSPPAGELFFGEGSRLTVL.

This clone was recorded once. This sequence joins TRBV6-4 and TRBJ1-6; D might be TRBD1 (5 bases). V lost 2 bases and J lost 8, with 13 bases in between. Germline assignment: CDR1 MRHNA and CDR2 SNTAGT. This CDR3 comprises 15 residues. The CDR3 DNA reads TGTGCCAGCAGTGACCGTCTGGGGGGGGATTCACCCCTCCACTTT. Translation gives CASSDRLGGDSPLHF.